A single sample gave rise to the 18 T cell receptor beta chains below, sequenced in a study of cytomegalovirus exposure and HLA in healthy donors. PCR used 60 Vbeta primers and 13 Jbeta primers. TCRdb's copy holds only in-frame clones and misses some; the assay was immunoSEQ multiplex PCR. The table has 150,000 to 200,000 clones, about 65% seen once. The sequencing input was PBMCs. All receptors come from a middle-aged man in good health and CMV-seropositive.

The rearrangement uses TRBV6-6 and TRBJ2-1; TRBD1 might be the D (6 bases). Per germline, CDR1 MNHNY and CDR2 SVGAGI (reference sequence). Trimming left V 5 bases short and J 7 bases short, with 21 bases between. The CDR3 totals 16 residues. The CDR3 DNA sequence: TGTGCCAGCAGTCCCCAGGGGCAGGGGACGACAAATGAGCAGTTCTTC. Translated, it gives CASSPQGQGTTNEQFF.

The V call is TRBV7-9, the J call TRBJ2-2, with D hard to call. The CDR3 totals 10 residues. Looked up from germline, CDR1 is SEHNR and CDR2 is FQNEAQ (reference sequence). The ends were cut back, 7 bases at V and 6 bases at J, with 3 bases in the middle. For the CDR3, the DNA is TGTGCCAGCACGTCCGGGGAGCTGTTTTTT. This codes for CASTSGELFF.

This clone has a handful of counts. An end of the junction does not agree with germline; a read error may underlie this. The chain employs TRBV7-9 and TRBJ2-3; 11 nucleotides align to TRBD2. The CDR3 sequence is 16 residues long. Germline values: CDR1 SEHNR, CDR2 FQNEAQ (reference sequence). The CDR3 DNA is TGTGCCAGCAGCTTAGGCCTAGCGGGGGGAACAGGTACGCAGTATTTT. Its protein product is CASSLGLAGGTGTQYF. Using reference TRBV7-9 and TRBJ2-3 for the parts outside the CDR3, the full variable domain is DTGVSQNPRHKITKRGQNVTFRCDPISEHNRLYWYRQTLGQGPEFLTYFQNEAQLEKSRLLSDRFSAERPKGSFSTLEIQRTEQGDSAMYLCASSLGLAGGTGTQYFGPGTRLTVL.

J is TRBJ2-3 and V is TRBV23-1, with TRBD1 as a possible D gene (6 bases). TRBV23-1 is identified as an open reading frame with a role that is uncertain. V lost 0 bases to trimming and J lost 0 bases, with 16 bases between them. CDR3 length: 18 residues. CDR3 amino acids: CASSQSDRDKASTDTQYF. Here the CDR3 DNA reads TGCGCCAGCAGTCAATCGGACCGGGACAAAGCTAGCACAGATACGCAGTATTTT.

In regard to this clone: The sample carries other DNA sequences with the same CDR3. The chain carries TRBV7-3 and TRBJ2-1; 10 bases match TRBD2. The junction had 8 bases not matched to a gene; V was cut back by 6 bases and J by 6 bases. CDR3 length equals 15 residues. Germline loops: CDR1 SGHTA, CDR2 FQGTGA. CDR3 protein: CASSPSGGAGNEQFF. The CDR3 DNA sequence: TGTGCCAGCAGTCCGAGCGGGGGGGCCGGCAATGAGCAGTTCTTC.

The chain employs TRBV10-3 and TRBJ2-5, with D tentatively TRBD1 (6 bases). CDR3 size: 12 residues. In germline, CDR1 is ENHRY, CDR2 SYGVKD. The germline V and J ends were trimmed by 10 bases and 4 bases, with 13 bases remaining between them. CDR3 protein: CATQGYPETQYF. The CDR3, as DNA: TGTGCCACCCAGGGGTACCCAGAGACCCAGTACTTC.

The chain links TRBV6-5 to TRBJ1-4, with no clear D. From germline, CDR1 is MNHEY and CDR2 SVGAGI. V was clipped by 2 bases and J by 3 bases, with 10 bases between them. The CDR3 totals 15 residues. For the CDR3, the DNA is TGTGCCAGCAGTTACGATGGGAGAGCTAATGAAAAACTGTTTTTT. Amino acid sequence: CASSYDGRANEKLFF.

J is TRBJ2-7 and V is TRBV7-9; 7 bases are shared with TRBD1. With V trimmed by 3 bases and J by 1 base, 3 bases remained unmatched. CDR1 is SEHNR and CDR2 is FQNEAQ in the germline V gene (reference sequence). The CDR3 extends over 14 amino acids. CDR3 bases: TGTGCCAGCAGCTTGGGACAGCTGTCCTACGAGCAGTACTTC. It yields the protein CASSLGQLSYEQYF.

The J gene is TRBJ1-1, the V gene TRBV7-9; no clear D. CDR1 and CDR2 from the germline V gene are SEHNR and FQNEAQ (reference sequence). The length of the CDR3 is 13 residues. Between the trimmed V and J ends, which lost 3 bases and 7 bases, there was a span of 12 bases. The chain's CDR3 is CASSFYADIEAFF. DNA of the CDR3: TGTGCCAGCAGCTTTTACGCAGATATTGAAGCTTTCTTT.

V and J are TRBV27 and TRBJ1-3; 8 positions match TRBD1. In germline, CDR1 is MNHEY, CDR2 SMNVEV (reference sequence). V lost 6 bases, J lost 3 bases, and 1 base stayed unmatched. The CDR3 runs to 13 residues. The CDR3 reads CASRTGGGNTIYF. CDR3 nucleotide sequence: TGTGCCAGCAGAACAGGGGGTGGAAACACCATATATTTT.

The chain couples TRBV4-2 to TRBJ2-7; possible D gene TRBD2, 6 bases. The CDR3 length is 17 residues. V shed 1 base and J shed 2 bases, with 18 bases lying between them. Per germline, CDR1 LGHNA and CDR2 YNFKEQ. This chain's CDR3 is CASSQARYGGEAYEQYF. CDR3 sequence (DNA): TGTGCCAGCAGCCAAGCGAGATACGGAGGGGAGGCCTACGAGCAGTACTTC.

The sample holds a few counts of this clone. The chain combines TRBV5-6 with TRBJ2-7; D may be TRBD2 (5 bases). Germline-derived CDR1 and CDR2 are SGHDT and YYEEEE. The ends were cut back, 2 bases at V and 4 bases at J, with 10 bases in the middle. The CDR3 loop spans 13 amino acids. CDR3 amino acids: CASSLGIAYEQYF. Written as DNA, the CDR3 is TGTGCCAGCAGCTTAGGGATAGCGTACGAGCAGTACTTC.

This chain uses TRBV2 with TRBJ1-5; 9 bases line up with TRBD1. V gave up 6 bases and J gave up 0 bases; unmatched junction bases: 3. The CDR3 is 15 residues long. CDR1 and CDR2 (germline): SNHLY, FYNNEI. The CDR3 nucleotides read TGTGCCAGCAGACCGGGACAGGGTAGCAATCAGCCCCAGCATTTT. Protein product: CASRPGQGSNQPQHF.

This clone appeared a few times. This sample also contains other DNA sequences that code for the same CDR3. V usage is TRBV2 and J usage is TRBJ2-6; perhaps TRBD1 as D (6 bases). The CDR3 length is 15 residues. Germline assignment: CDR1 SNHLY and CDR2 FYNNEI. V shed 5 bases and J shed 2 bases, with 10 bases lying between them. CDR3 in amino acids: CASSNRETGANVLTF. CDR3 sequence (DNA): TGTGCCAGCAGTAACAGGGAGACTGGGGCCAACGTCCTGACTTTC.

The V call is TRBV30, the J call TRBJ2-7; tentative D call: TRBD1 (6 bases). The germline V and J ends were trimmed by 0 bases and 9 bases, with 21 bases remaining between them. The CDR3 length is 15 residues. From germline, CDR1 is GTSNPN and CDR2 SVGIG (reference sequence). The CDR3 nucleotides are TGTGCCTGGAGTGTGAGACCGGGACAAGGAGATGGGCAGTACTTC. It is translated as CAWSVRPGQGDGQYF.

J is TRBJ2-5 and V is TRBV30, with 9 bases aligning to TRBD1. V lost 0 bases and J lost 3; bases outside the gene matches: 5. Germline lookup yields CDR1 GTSNPN and CDR2 SVGIG (reference sequence). The CDR3 is 15 residues long. CDR3 region: CAWSVGGTGKETQYF. The CDR3 DNA follows: TGTGCCTGGAGTGTAGGCGGGACAGGGAAAGAGACCCAGTACTTC.

Concerning this clone itself: A read error may account for a junction end that differs from germline. J is TRBJ2-7 and V is TRBV7-7, with 9 bases aligning to TRBD2. In germline, CDR1 is SSHAT, CDR2 FNYEAQ (reference sequence). The CDR3 extends over 13 amino acids. The CDR3 DNA is TGTGCTAGCAGCTTAGCGGGAGACTACGAGCAGTACTTC. Translated: CASSLAGDYEQYF.

A single count supports this clone. This chain uses TRBV5-1 with TRBJ1-5, with TRBD1 matching over 9 bases. The trim removed 0 bases at V and 2 bases at J, leaving 6 bases unmatched. Germline V lookup: CDR1 SGHRS, CDR2 YFSETQ. The CDR3 loop spans 17 amino acids. In nucleotides, the CDR3 is TGCGCCAGCAGCTTGGCCGTGGGACAGGGCGGCAATCAGCCCCAGCATTTT. It encodes CASSLAVGQGGNQPQHF.